This T cell receptor (beta chain) was documented in a study of shared T cell receptors in the human thymus. The germline V and J ends were trimmed by 4 bases and 3 bases, with 20 bases remaining between them. The CDR3 has 17 residues. Germline assignment: CDR1 MNHEY and CDR2 SMNVEV (reference sequence). Assay: immunoSEQ multiplex PCR; the TCRdb copy retains only in-frame clones and omits some. The sample has hundreds of thousands of clones; around 87% are singletons. These data were also filed under a second study, of human thymus T cells. That paper notes: Donors consisted of healthy Finnish infants (having corrective surgery for congenital heart defects). The thymus was resected at corrective cardiac surgery. What appeared biased in thymic and blood repertoires was the usage of V and J genes. The related literature has documented a marked overlap of thymic repertoires among unrelated individuals.

This sequence joins TRBV27 and TRBJ2-3; tentative D call: TRBD2 (5 bases). This receptor was identified in a boy less than two years old with a congenital heart defect. The sample was thymocytes. This CDR3 is CASSSKDSAESTDTQYF. DNA of the CDR3: TGTGCCAGCAGTTCGAAGGACTCCGCAGAGAGTACAGATACGCAGTATTTT.